These 31 T cell receptor beta chains originate from one sample sequenced in a study of blood T cell repertoires in COVID-19. This table comes from immunoSEQ multiplex PCR, and its TCRdb copy is limited to in-frame clones, with some not included. The table lists some 270,000 clones, approximately 89% of them singletons, with approximately 1.5% in the top ten. Sequenced input: peripheral blood. The receptors were gathered from an older woman who had recovered from COVID-19.

The CDR3 loop is CSASQGSSYEQYF. The CDR3, as DNA: TGCAGTGCTAGTCAGGGCAGCTCCTACGAGCAGTACTTC. The gene calls are TRBV20-1 and TRBJ2-7; possible D gene TRBD1, 5 bases. The CDR3 consists of 13 residues. Trimming took 3 bases from V and 0 from J, leaving 9 bases between them. CDR1 and CDR2 (germline): DFQATT, SNEGSKA (reference sequence).

The rearrangement uses TRBV6-5 and TRBJ2-2, with a tentative D call TRBD2 (6 bases). Germline V gene sequence: CDR1 MNHEY, CDR2 SVGAGI. V lost 2 bases, J lost 6 bases, and 7 bases lay in between. The CDR3 sequence is 13 residues long. CDR3: CASSYTGAGELFF. CDR3 nucleotide sequence: TGTGCCAGCAGTTACACGGGGGCCGGGGAGCTGTTTTTT.

The chain joins TRBV20-1 to TRBJ2-7, with D possibly matching TRBD1 (5 bases). The germline V gene has CDR1 DFQATT and CDR2 SNEGSKA (reference sequence). This CDR3 is built from 11 residues. With 4 bases removed from V and 2 bases from J, the gap between germline ends came to 6 bases. The CDR3 bases are TGCAGTGCTACGGACACCTACGAGCAGTACTTC. This codes for CSATDTYEQYF.

This chain links TRBV5-4 with TRBJ1-1; 7 bases fit TRBD1. Germline CDR1 is SGHNT and CDR2 is YYREEE (reference sequence). The V segment lost 2 bases and the J segment 0 bases; nucleotides outside the gene matches: 4. CDR3 length: 15 amino acids. The CDR3 sequence is CASSLQGFMNTEAFF. For the CDR3, the DNA is TGTGCCAGCAGCTTACAGGGGTTTATGAACACTGAAGCTTTCTTT.

This chain connects TRBV7-2 to TRBJ1-5, with D perhaps matching TRBD1 (5 bases). The CDR3 is 15 amino acids. Per the germline V gene, CDR1 is SGHTA and CDR2 is FQGNSA. Trimming shortened V by 1 base and J by 7 bases, and 14 bases separated the two germline ends. CDR3 DNA: TGTGCCAGCAGCTTAGACATGGGGGGAAGACAGCCCCAGCATTTT. Amino acid sequence: CASSLDMGGRQPQHF.

This chain uses TRBV10-3 with TRBJ2-5; 7 nucleotides line up with TRBD2. The germline gives CDR1 ENHRY, CDR2 SYGVKD. After removal of 3 bases from V and 4 bases from J, the junction contained 5 bases not matched to a gene. This CDR3 is 14 amino acids long. The CDR3 DNA sequence: TGTGCCATCAGTGAAGCAGGGAGGGGAGAGACCCAGTACTTC. Protein sequence: CAISEAGRGETQYF.

The chain recombines TRBV28 with TRBJ2-3, with 7 bases lining up with TRBD2. From germline, CDR1 is MDHEN and CDR2 SYDVKM. The V gene end was trimmed by 10 bases and the J gene end by 4 bases; junction bases not matched to a gene: 8. The CDR3 length is 13 residues. CDR3 nucleotide sequence: TGTGCCACACATCCTAGCGGTTCAGATACGCAGTATTTT. Translating it yields CATHPSGSDTQYF. The variable domain in full, completed from reference TRBV28 and TRBJ2-3, reads DVKVTQSSRYLVKRTGEKVFLECVQDMDHENMFWYRQDPGLGLRLIYFSYDVKMKEKGDIPEGYSVSREKKERFSLILESASTNQTSMYLCATHPSGSDTQYFGPGTRLTVL.

The chain has TRBV11-3 and TRBJ2-5; 8 positions match TRBD2. The V gene end was trimmed by 4 bases and the J gene end by 5 bases; junction bases not matched to a gene: 12. This CDR3 region has 16 residues. Germline-derived CDR1 and CDR2 are SGHNT and YENEEA. CDR3: CASSSRIAGLRETQYF. The CDR3 coding sequence is TGTGCCAGCAGCTCACGGATAGCGGGGCTTAGGGAGACCCAGTACTTC.

The chain recombines TRBV19 with TRBJ2-7; 7 bases align to TRBD1. This CDR3 region has 15 residues. V shed 3 bases, J shed 1 base, and the junction held 6 bases outside the gene matches. The germline V gene has CDR1 LNHDA and CDR2 SQIVND (reference sequence). The CDR3 sequence is CASSIRDSPSYEQYF. CDR3 nucleotide sequence: TGTGCCAGTAGTATTAGGGACAGCCCATCCTACGAGCAGTACTTC. Combining the CDR3 with reference TRBV19 and TRBJ2-7 gives the whole variable domain DGGITQSPKYLFRKEGQNVTLSCEQNLNHDAMYWYRQDPGQGLRLIYYSQIVNDFQKGDIAEGYSVSREKKESFPLTVTSAQKNPTAFYLCASSIRDSPSYEQYFGPGTRLTVT.

The chain links TRBV4-1 to TRBJ1-4; TRBD1 is a possible D gene (6 bases). The CDR3 has 15 residues. The germline V gene encodes CDR1 MGHRA and CDR2 YSYEKL. Between the trimmed V and J ends, which lost 5 bases and 8 bases, there was a span of 18 bases. Here the CDR3 reads CASSSPGGLGEKLFF. The CDR3 DNA is TGCGCCAGCAGCTCACCGGGGGGCTTGGGCGAAAAACTGTTTTTT.

CDR3 in amino acids: CASSLSATSGGPFLPIQYF. For the CDR3, the DNA is TGTGCCAGCAGCCTATCAGCGACTAGCGGGGGCCCATTCTTACCTATTCAGTACTTC. The gene calls are TRBV4-2 and TRBJ2-4; 12 positions match TRBD2. The CDR3 spans 19 residues. V was clipped by 4 bases and J by 10 bases; unmatched bases: 20. CDR1 is LGHNA, CDR2 YNFKEQ, per germline.

The CDR3 nucleotides read TGTGCCAGCAGTTTAATCGCAGGGGCTCTCACCGGGGAGCTGTTTTTT. Translation: CASSLIAGALTGELFF. The rearrangement joins TRBV27 to TRBJ2-2; a possible D gene is TRBD1 (6 bases). The germline V gene has CDR1 MNHEY and CDR2 SMNVEV (reference sequence). The CDR3 is 16 residues long. V was clipped by 2 bases and J by 4 bases, with 14 bases between them.

The CDR3 sequence: CASSSYLRLPRNEQFF. CDR3 sequence (DNA): TGTGCCAGCAGTTCCTACCTCCGGTTACCCCGTAATGAGCAGTTCTTC. V usage is TRBV6-2 or TRBV6-3 and J usage is TRBJ2-1, with no clear D. This CDR3 has 16 residues. Looked up from germline, CDR1 is MNHEY and CDR2 is SVGEGT. The V and J ends lost 4 bases and 7 bases respectively, with 20 bases between them.

This chain uses TRBV6-2 or TRBV6-3 with TRBJ2-1; the match to TRBD2 covers 10 bases. Germline V CDR1 and CDR2: MNHEY, SVGEGT. Trimming took 6 bases from V and 3 from J; bases not matched to a gene: 5. This CDR3 has 15 residues. The CDR3 DNA follows: TGTGCCAGCAGCCTAGCGGGGGCCGTCTACAATGAGCAGTTCTTC. This encodes CASSLAGAVYNEQFF.

The chain uses TRBV20-1 and TRBJ1-6; 7 positions agree with TRBD1. V dropped 3 bases and J dropped 10; count of bases not matched to a gene: 9. This CDR3 region has 14 residues. The germline V gene has CDR1 DFQATT and CDR2 SNEGSKA (reference sequence). The CDR3, as DNA: TGCAGTGCTAGTCGACAGGGTCTGGGGTCACCCCTCCACTTT. Protein product: CSASRQGLGSPLHF.

CDR3 DNA sequence: TGTGCCAGCAGCCTGTCGGGGGCAGATACGCAGTATTTT. It codes for CASSLSGADTQYF. This chain connects TRBV5-4 to TRBJ2-3; a weak D match, TRBD2 (6 bases). Germline CDR1 reads SGHNT; CDR2 reads YYREEE (reference sequence). Trimming shortened V by 4 bases and J by 4 bases, and 10 bases separated the two germline ends. The CDR3 runs to 13 residues.

The rearrangement uses TRBV5-4 and TRBJ2-2; TRBD2 matches 16 bases. The CDR3 has 16 residues. V shed 3 bases and J 6 bases; nucleotides not matched to a gene: 2. CDR1 SGHNT and CDR2 YYREEE come from the germline V gene (reference sequence). CDR3 protein: CASSSGTSGGAGELFF. In DNA form, the CDR3 reads TGTGCCAGCAGCTCCGGGACTAGCGGGGGGGCCGGGGAGCTGTTTTTT.

This clone was counted a few times. The CDR3 spells CASSRGLAGAHNEQFF. The CDR3 bases are TGTGCCAGCAGCCGCGGACTAGCGGGGGCTCACAATGAGCAGTTCTTC. The chain employs TRBV5-5 and TRBJ2-1, with 13 bases identical to TRBD2. The trim removed 4 bases at V and 5 bases at J, leaving 6 bases unmatched. Germline V lookup: CDR1 SGHKS, CDR2 YYEKEE (reference sequence). CDR3 length: 16 residues.

This chain uses TRBV5-1 with TRBJ2-7; 8 nucleotides match TRBD2. Germline trimming cut 3 bases from V and 0 bases from J; bases unmatched to any gene: 8. Per germline, CDR1 SGHRS and CDR2 YFSETQ. This CDR3 is built from 16 residues. The CDR3 DNA reads TGCGCCAGCAGCTGGTCCAGGGCGGGGGGCTCCTACGAGCAGTACTTC. Its protein product is CASSWSRAGGSYEQYF.

The V and J genes are TRBV6-2 or TRBV6-3 and TRBJ1-1; D perhaps matches TRBD1 (6 bases). V was shortened by 5 bases and J by 8 bases, with 12 bases between the two germline ends. Per the germline V gene, CDR1 is MNHEY and CDR2 is SVGEGT. The CDR3 runs to 12 residues. Written as DNA, the CDR3 is TGTGCCAGCAGTCGTCACGACAGGGAAGCTTTCTTT. Encoded protein: CASSRHDREAFF.

This clone has only a few counts. This chain joins TRBV27 and TRBJ1-3, with TRBD1 identical over 7 bases. In germline, CDR1 is MNHEY, CDR2 SMNVEV (reference sequence). The CDR3 sequence is 17 residues long. Losses at the gene ends were 2 bases for V and 0 bases for J; bases not matched to a gene: 7. CDR3 sequence: CASSLKGTAYSGNTIYF. CDR3 coding DNA: TGTGCCAGCAGTTTAAAAGGGACAGCCTACTCTGGAAACACCATATATTTT.

The chain links TRBV7-3 to TRBJ2-3, with 11 bases lining up with TRBD2. The CDR3 sequence is 16 residues long. Germline V CDR1 and CDR2: SGHTA, FQGTGA. The J segment lost 0 bases and the V segment lost 5 bases, leaving 4 bases of the junction unmatched. Here the CDR3 reads CASSALAGGSTDTQYF. Here the CDR3 DNA reads TGTGCCAGCAGCGCGCTAGCGGGGGGTAGCACAGATACGCAGTATTTT.

This clone was seen only a few times. The rearrangement uses TRBV28 and TRBJ1-1; no reliable D call. Per the germline V gene, CDR1 is MDHEN and CDR2 is SYDVKM. The CDR3 sequence is 12 residues long. The ends were cut back, 5 bases at V and 6 bases at J, with 10 bases in the middle. CDR3 bases: TGTGCCAGCAGTCCCCTAGAATCTGAAGCTTTCTTT. Protein sequence: CASSPLESEAFF.

The rearrangement joins TRBV7-3 to TRBJ2-3; 8 positions match TRBD2. Germline CDR1 is SGHTA and CDR2 is FQGTGA. V lost 4 bases to trimming and J lost 2 bases; unmatched junction nucleotides: 2. The length of the CDR3 is 14 residues. CDR3 coding DNA: TGTGCCAGCAGCTCAGCGGGGGCCACAGATACGCAGTATTTT. It yields the protein CASSSAGATDTQYF. The complete variable domain, with remaining parts taken from reference TRBV7-3 and TRBJ2-3, reads GAGVSQTPSNKVTEKGKYVELRCDPISGHTALYWYRQSLGQGPEFLIYFQGTGAADDSGLPNDRFFAVRPEGSVSTLKIQRTERGDSAVYLCASSSAGATDTQYFGPGTRLTVL.

There are a few counts of this clone. The chain joins TRBV5-1 to TRBJ1-2; 8 bases align to TRBD1. The CDR3 totals 15 residues. Trimming removed 4 bases from V and 7 bases from J; junction bases left unmatched: 12. Germline CDR1 reads SGHRS; CDR2 reads YFSETQ. The CDR3: CASSPTDREKVGYTF. The CDR3 nucleotides are TGCGCCAGCAGCCCCACGGACAGGGAAAAGGTTGGCTACACCTTC.

CDR3 DNA sequence: TGTGCCAGCAGTTACCGGGCTAGCGGGGGGCAAGAGACCCAGTACTTC. This translates into CASSYRASGGQETQYF. The chain recombines TRBV6-2 or TRBV6-3 with TRBJ2-5; TRBD2 agrees at 11 bases. V gave up 2 bases and J gave up 2 bases; unmatched junction bases: 4. The CDR3 spans 16 residues. The germline V gene has CDR1 MNHEY and CDR2 SVGEGT.

This clone appeared a single time. This chain connects TRBV29-1 to TRBJ2-5; 7 bases map to TRBD1. Germline-derived CDR1 and CDR2 are SQVTM and ANQGSEA. With V trimmed by 5 bases and J by 0 bases, 12 bases remained unmatched. The CDR3 loop spans 16 amino acids. The CDR3 is CSVSTGLLMYQETQYF. In nucleotides, the CDR3 is TGCAGCGTTTCGACAGGGCTCCTGATGTACCAAGAGACCCAGTACTTC.

This sequence joins TRBV7-3 and TRBJ2-3; 7 bases fit TRBD2. The CDR3 has 17 residues. Germline V gives CDR1 SGHTA, CDR2 FQGTGA. Germline trimming cut 0 bases from V and 2 bases from J; bases unmatched to any gene: 8. CDR3 DNA sequence: TGTGCCAGCAGCTTAACGGGAGGCGGGGGATACACAGATACGCAGTATTTT. Amino acids: CASSLTGGGGYTDTQYF. The whole variable domain, filled in from reference TRBV7-3 and TRBJ2-3, reads GAGVSQTPSNKVTEKGKYVELRCDPISGHTALYWYRQSLGQGPEFLIYFQGTGAADDSGLPNDRFFAVRPEGSVSTLKIQRTERGDSAVYLCASSLTGGGGYTDTQYFGPGTRLTVL.

This chain connects TRBV5-5 to TRBJ2-5; 8 bases line up with TRBD1. The CDR3 is 15 amino acids. V shed 0 bases and J 5 bases; nucleotides not matched to a gene: 6. Germline CDR1 reads SGHKS; CDR2 reads YYEKEE (reference sequence). The CDR3 spells CASSLAAGGWETQYF. The CDR3 bases are TGTGCCAGCAGCTTGGCCGCAGGGGGCTGGGAGACCCAGTACTTC.

The V call is TRBV4-3, the J call TRBJ2-7; maybe TRBD1 (7 bases). Germline lookup yields CDR1 LGHNA and CDR2 YSLEER. V was clipped by 3 bases and J by 7 bases, with 22 bases between them. The CDR3 is 16 amino acids. The CDR3 DNA is TGCGCCAGCAGCCATTACCGACAGGGAGGCGTGGGGGAGCAGTACTTC. Protein: CASSHYRQGGVGEQYF.

The rearrangement links TRBV7-2 to TRBJ1-1; TRBD1 matches at 9 bases. Germline loops: CDR1 SGHTA, CDR2 FQGNSA. J was trimmed by 6 bases and V by 1 base; bases with no gene match: 3. The CDR3 has 14 residues. The CDR3 spells CASSLVGQGSEAFF. CDR3 DNA: TGTGCCAGCAGCTTAGTGGGACAGGGCTCTGAAGCTTTCTTT.